This TCR beta chain appears in the sequencing data of a study of T cell responses to AZD1222 COVID-19 vaccine. Concerning this clone: Antigen: not known.

The junction had 2 bases not matched to a gene; V was cut back by 6 bases and J by 2 bases. From germline, CDR1 is SQVTM and CDR2 ANQGSEA. The length of the CDR3 is 13 residues. The table came from immunoSEQ multiplex PCR; TCRdb's copy has only in-frame clones and leaves some out. The table records some 130,000 clones, about 88% of them present only once. The study, taken as a whole, reports: White British people made up most donors, females outnumbered males, and clonal diversity was possibly underestimated.

The material was peripheral blood, obtained on day 0 of MenACWY control vaccination. This clonotype was obtained from an adult in good health. The rearrangement links TRBV29-1 to TRBJ1-5; TRBD1 matches at 9 bases. The CDR3, as DNA: TGCAGCGTCCGGACAGGGGGCAATCAGCCCCAGCATTTT. It specifies CSVRTGGNQPQHF.